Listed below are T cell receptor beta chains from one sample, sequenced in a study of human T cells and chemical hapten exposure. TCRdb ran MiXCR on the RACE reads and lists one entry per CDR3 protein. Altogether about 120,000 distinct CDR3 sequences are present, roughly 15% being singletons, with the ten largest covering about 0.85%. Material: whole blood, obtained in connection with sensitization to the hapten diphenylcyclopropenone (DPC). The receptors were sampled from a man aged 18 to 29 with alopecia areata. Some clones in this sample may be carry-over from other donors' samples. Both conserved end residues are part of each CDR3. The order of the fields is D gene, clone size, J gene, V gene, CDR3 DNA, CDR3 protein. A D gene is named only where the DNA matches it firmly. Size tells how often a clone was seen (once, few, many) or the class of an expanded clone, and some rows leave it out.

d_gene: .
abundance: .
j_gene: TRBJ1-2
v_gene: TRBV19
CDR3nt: TGTGCCAGTAGTACCCTACAGGGTAATGGCTACACCTTC
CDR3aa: CASSTLQGNGYTF

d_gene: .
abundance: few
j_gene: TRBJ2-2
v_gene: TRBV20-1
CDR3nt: TGCAGTGCCGCGGGCAGTAACACCGGGGAGCTGTTTTTT
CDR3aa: CSAAGSNTGELFF

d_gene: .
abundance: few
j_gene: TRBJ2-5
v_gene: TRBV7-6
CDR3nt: TGTGCCAGCAGCCCCATAGGGGCCCATGAGACCCAGTACTTC
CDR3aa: CASSPIGAHETQYF

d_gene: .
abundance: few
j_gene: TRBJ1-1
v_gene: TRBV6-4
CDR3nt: TGTGCCAGCAGTGCCACAGGGTTTATCACTGAAGCTTTCTTT
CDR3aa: CASSATGFITEAFF

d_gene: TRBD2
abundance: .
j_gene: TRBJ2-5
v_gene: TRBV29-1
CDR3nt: TGCAGCGCCGCCCCGGGGGGTCAAGAGACCCAGTACTTC
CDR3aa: CSAAPGGQETQYF

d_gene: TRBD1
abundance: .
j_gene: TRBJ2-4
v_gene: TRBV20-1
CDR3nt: TGCAGTGCTACTAGAGGGACAGGGGTCGCCAAAAACATTCAGTACTTC
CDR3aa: CSATRGTGVAKNIQYF

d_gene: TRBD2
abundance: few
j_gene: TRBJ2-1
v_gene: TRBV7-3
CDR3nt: TGTGCCAGCAGCTCGGGGGGTGAGCAGTTCTTC
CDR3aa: CASSSGGEQFF

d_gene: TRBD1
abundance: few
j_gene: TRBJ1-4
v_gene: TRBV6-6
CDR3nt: TGTGCCAGCAGCCCTAGACAGGGGAGGGCGACTAATGAAAAACTGTTTTTT
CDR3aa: CASSPRQGRATNEKLFF

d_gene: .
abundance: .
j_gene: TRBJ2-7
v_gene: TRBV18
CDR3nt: TGTGCCAGCTCCCCGGCGGGGTCTAGCTCCTACGAGCAGTACTTC
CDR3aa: CASSPAGSSSYEQYF

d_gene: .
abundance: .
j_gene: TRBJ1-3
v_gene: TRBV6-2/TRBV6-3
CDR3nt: TGTGCCAGCAGATTCTCGTCGGGACGCGGGGCCATATATTTT
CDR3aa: CASRFSSGRGAIYF

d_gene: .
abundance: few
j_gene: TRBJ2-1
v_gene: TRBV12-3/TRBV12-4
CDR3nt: TGTGCCAGCAGTTTGGGCAGGGGCTATCAGTTCTTC
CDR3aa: CASSLGRGYQFF

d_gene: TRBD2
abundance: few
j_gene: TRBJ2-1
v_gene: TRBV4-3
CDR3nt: TGCGCCAGCAGAACGGGACTAGCGGGGGCGCCTGAGCAGTTCTTC
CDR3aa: CASRTGLAGAPEQFF

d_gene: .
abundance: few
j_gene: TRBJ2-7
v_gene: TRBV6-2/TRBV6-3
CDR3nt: TGTGCCAGCACCAGAATGGGCAGGGGCACCTACGAGCAGTACTTC
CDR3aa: CASTRMGRGTYEQYF

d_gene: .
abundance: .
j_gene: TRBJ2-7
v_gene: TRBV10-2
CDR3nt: TGCGCCAGCAGTGTGACAAGGGGGTTCTCCTACGAGCAGTACTTC
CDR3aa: CASSVTRGFSYEQYF

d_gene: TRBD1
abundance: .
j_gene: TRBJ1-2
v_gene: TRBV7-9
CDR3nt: TGTGCCAGCAGCCCGACAGGGTTAGACTATGGCTACACCTTC
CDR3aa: CASSPTGLDYGYTF

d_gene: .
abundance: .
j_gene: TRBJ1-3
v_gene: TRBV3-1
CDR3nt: TGTGCCAGCAGCACCCGGACAGTCTCTGGAAACACCATATATTTT
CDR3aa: CASSTRTVSGNTIYF

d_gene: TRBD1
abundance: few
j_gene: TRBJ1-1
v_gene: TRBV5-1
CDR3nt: TGCGCCAGCAGCTCGACAGGGTTGACTGAAGCTTTCTTT
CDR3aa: CASSSTGLTEAFF

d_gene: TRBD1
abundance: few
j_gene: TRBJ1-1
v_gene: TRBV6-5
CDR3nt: TGTGCCAGCAACCGACAGGGGGCCGCTGAAGCTTTCTTT
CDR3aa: CASNRQGAAEAFF

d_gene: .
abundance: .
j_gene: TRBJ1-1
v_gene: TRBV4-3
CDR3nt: TGCGCCAGCAGCCAAGGACAAGCCGGACAGAACACTGAAGCTTTCTTT
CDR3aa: CASSQGQAGQNTEAFF

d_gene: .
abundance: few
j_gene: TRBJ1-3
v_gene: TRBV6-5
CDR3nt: TGTGCCAGCAGCTCGATAGGGGGATCTGGAAACACCATATATTTT
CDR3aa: CASSSIGGSGNTIYF

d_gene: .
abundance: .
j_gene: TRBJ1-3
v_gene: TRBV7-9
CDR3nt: TGTGCCAGCAGCTCCGACAGTGATAGGAACACCATATATTTT
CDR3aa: CASSSDSDRNTIYF

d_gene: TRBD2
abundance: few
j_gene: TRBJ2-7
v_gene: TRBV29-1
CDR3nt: TGCAGCGTTGGGGGGAGGGACGGTTCCTACGAGCAGTACTTC
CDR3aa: CSVGGRDGSYEQYF

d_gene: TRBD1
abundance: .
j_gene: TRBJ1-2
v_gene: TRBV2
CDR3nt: TGTGCCAGCAGGGGACAGGGGGCTGGCTACACCTTC
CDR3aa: CASRGQGAGYTF

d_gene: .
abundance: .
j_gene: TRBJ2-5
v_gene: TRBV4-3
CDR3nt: TGCGCCAGCAGCCAAGATTGGGGGGATCAAGAGACCCAGTACTTC
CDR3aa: CASSQDWGDQETQYF

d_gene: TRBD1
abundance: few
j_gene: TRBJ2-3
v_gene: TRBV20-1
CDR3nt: TGCAGAGCTACCCGGGACAGGGGCCCAGATACGCAGTATTTT
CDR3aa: CRATRDRGPDTQYF

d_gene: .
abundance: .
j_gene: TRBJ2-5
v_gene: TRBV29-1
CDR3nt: TGCAGCATCCCTGGGGGGGAGACCCAGTACTTC
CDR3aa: CSIPGGETQYF

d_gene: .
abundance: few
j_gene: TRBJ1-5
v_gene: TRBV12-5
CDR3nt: TGTGCTAGTGGTCAAGGCAAGGGTCTGCCCCAGCATTTT
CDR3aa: CASGQGKGLPQHF

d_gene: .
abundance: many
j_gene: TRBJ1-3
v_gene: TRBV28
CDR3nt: TGTGCCAGCAGTTTGCCTGGTTACACCATATATTTT
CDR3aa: CASSLPGYTIYF

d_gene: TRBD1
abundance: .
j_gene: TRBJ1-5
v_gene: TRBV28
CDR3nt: TGTGCCAGCAGCCTCTGGGGGACAGGGGCTAATCAGCCCCAGCATTTT
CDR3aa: CASSLWGTGANQPQHF

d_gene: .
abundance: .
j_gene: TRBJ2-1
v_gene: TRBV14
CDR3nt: TGTGCCAGCAGCCAAGGAGGGAGGGGGACAAGAAAAGACAATGAGCAGTTCTTC
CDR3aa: CASSQGGRGTRKDNEQFF

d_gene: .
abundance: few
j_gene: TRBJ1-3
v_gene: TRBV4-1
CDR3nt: TGCGCCAGCAGCCCGGGCCTGCTTGGGAGAGGAAACACCATATATTTT
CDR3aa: CASSPGLLGRGNTIYF

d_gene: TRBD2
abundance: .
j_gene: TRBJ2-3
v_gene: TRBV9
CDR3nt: TGTGCCAGCAGCGTAGCTACTGGCGGGAGGACAGATACGCAGTATTTT
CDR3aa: CASSVATGGRTDTQYF

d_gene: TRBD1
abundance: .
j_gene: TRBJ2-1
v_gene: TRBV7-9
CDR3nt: TGTGCCAGCAGCTTAATACAGGGGGTCCATGAGCAGTTCTTC
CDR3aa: CASSLIQGVHEQFF

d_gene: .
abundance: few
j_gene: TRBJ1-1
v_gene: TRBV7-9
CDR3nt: TGTGCCAGCAGTCCAGTAGAAGCGGTGAACACTGAAGCTTTCTTT
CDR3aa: CASSPVEAVNTEAFF

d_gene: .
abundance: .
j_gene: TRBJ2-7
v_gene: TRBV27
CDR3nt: TGTGCCAGCAGTTCGCGGGGTTCGACAGCCTCCTACGAGCAGTACTTC
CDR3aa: CASSSRGSTASYEQYF

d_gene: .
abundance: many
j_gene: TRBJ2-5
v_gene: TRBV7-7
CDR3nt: TGTGCCAGCAGCCAAGGCCGGGGAGAGACCCAGTACTTC
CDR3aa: CASSQGRGETQYF

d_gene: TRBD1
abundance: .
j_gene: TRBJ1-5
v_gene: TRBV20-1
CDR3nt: TGCAGTGCTAGAGCCGGACAGGGGAATCAGCCCCAGCATTTT
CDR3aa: CSARAGQGNQPQHF

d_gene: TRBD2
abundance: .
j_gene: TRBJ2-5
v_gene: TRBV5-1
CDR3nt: TGCGCCAGCCATGGACTAGCGGGGCCAGAGACCCAGTACTTC
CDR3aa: CASHGLAGPETQYF

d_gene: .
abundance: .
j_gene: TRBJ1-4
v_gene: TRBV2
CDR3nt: TGTGCCAGCAGCTCGGCCCTCAGAAGGGAAAAACTGTTTTTT
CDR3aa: CASSSALRREKLFF

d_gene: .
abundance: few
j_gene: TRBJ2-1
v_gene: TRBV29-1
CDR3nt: TGCAGCGCCCTGGCTGGGAGCTCCTACAATGAGCAGTTCTTC
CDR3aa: CSALAGSSYNEQFF

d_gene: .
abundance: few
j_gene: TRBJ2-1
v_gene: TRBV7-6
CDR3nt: TGTGCCAGCAGCTTTTCAGGCTATGAGCAGTTCTTC
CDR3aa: CASSFSGYEQFF

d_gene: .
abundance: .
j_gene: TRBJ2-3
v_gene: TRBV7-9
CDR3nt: TGTGCCAGCAGCTTACTCCAGGGACCCACAGATACGCAGTATTTT
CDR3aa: CASSLLQGPTDTQYF

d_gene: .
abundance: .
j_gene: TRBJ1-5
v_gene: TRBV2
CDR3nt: TGTGCCAGCAGTGAATCCCGAGGACGCAATCAGCCCCAGCATTTT
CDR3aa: CASSESRGRNQPQHF

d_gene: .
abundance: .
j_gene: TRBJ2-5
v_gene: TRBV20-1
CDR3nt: TGCAGTGCGCCGCCTTTGTCTAGCATGGAGACCCAGTACTTC
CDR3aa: CSAPPLSSMETQYF

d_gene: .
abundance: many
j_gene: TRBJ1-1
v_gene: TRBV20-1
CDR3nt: TGCAGTGCTAAGCAGGGGAACACTGAAGCTTTCTTT
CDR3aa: CSAKQGNTEAFF

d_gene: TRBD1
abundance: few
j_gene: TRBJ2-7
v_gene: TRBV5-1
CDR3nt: TGCGCCAGCAGCTGGAACCGGGGACAGGCTACCTACGAGCAGTACTTC
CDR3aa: CASSWNRGQATYEQYF

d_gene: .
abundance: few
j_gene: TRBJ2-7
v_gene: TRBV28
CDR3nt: TGTGCCAGCAGCTCGAACGGACAGACCTACTACGAGCAGTACTTC
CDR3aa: CASSSNGQTYYEQYF

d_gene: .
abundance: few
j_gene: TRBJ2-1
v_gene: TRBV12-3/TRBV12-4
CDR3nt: TGTGCCAGCAACTTCGGGTTCTCCTACAATGAGCAGTTCTTC
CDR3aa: CASNFGFSYNEQFF

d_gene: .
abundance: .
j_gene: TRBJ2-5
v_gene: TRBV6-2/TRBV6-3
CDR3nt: TGTGCCAGCAGTTACGGCCGGGAGACCCAGTACTTC
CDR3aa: CASSYGRETQYF

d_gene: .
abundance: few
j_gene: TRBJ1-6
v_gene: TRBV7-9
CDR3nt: TGTGCCAGCAGCAGGAACAGTGATGATAATTCACCCCTCCACTTT
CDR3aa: CASSRNSDDNSPLHF